The 27 T cell receptor beta chains below were found in one sample sequenced in a study of blood T cell repertoires in COVID-19 (dated by TCRdb to the early 2020s). The library was built by means of the immunoSEQ multiplex PCR assay. Entries here come from immuneACCESS through TCRdb and include only in-frame sequences with V and J called. Some clones fail to appear in such tables; in the studies checked, an unresolved V gene covers under half of the shortfall, and the cause of the remainder is unknown. The table for this sample lists hundreds of thousands of clones; roughly 88% of them were counted only once. Approximately 6.6% of the sample belongs to the ten largest clones. The sequenced material came from peripheral blood. These receptors originate from a woman aged 25-40 years who had recovered from COVID-19.

The chain uses TRBV2 and TRBJ2-7; D is possibly TRBD1 (6 bases). V lost 3 bases and J lost 1, with 19 bases in between. Per germline, CDR1 SNHLY and CDR2 FYNNEI. The CDR3 spans 17 residues. CDR3 amino acids: CASSDAGGGQRSYEQYF. CDR3 nucleotide sequence: TGTGCCAGCAGTGATGCTGGCGGTGGACAGAGGTCCTACGAGCAGTACTTC.

The chain combines TRBV5-6 with TRBJ1-5, with 8 bases matching TRBD1. This CDR3 has 14 residues. Germline V gene data show CDR1 as SGHDT and CDR2 as YYEEEE. Unmatched junction bases numbered 2, after V lost 4 bases and J lost 2 bases. CDR3 in amino acids: CASSQTGGNQPQHF. CDR3 DNA sequence: TGTGCCAGCAGCCAGACAGGGGGCAATCAGCCCCAGCATTTT.

This clone was detected only a few times. The chain couples TRBV10-2 to TRBJ1-2; tentatively, D is TRBD1 (6 bases). Between the trimmed V and J ends, which lost 7 bases and 8 bases, there was a span of 14 bases. Germline V gives CDR1 WSHSY, CDR2 SAAADI. CDR3 size: 12 residues. The CDR3 region is CASTEGGEGYTF. In nucleotides, the CDR3 is TGCGCCAGCACCGAAGGGGGGGAGGGCTACACCTTC.

The chain couples TRBV6-5 to TRBJ1-6; 7 bases agree with TRBD1. The CDR3 sequence is 13 residues long. Germline trimming cut 5 bases from V and 7 bases from J; bases unmatched to any gene: 2. Germline V gene data show CDR1 as MNHEY and CDR2 as SVGAGI. This chain's CDR3 is CASSPGQNSPLHF. Here the CDR3 DNA reads TGTGCCAGCAGTCCGGGACAGAATTCACCCCTCCACTTT.

The chain has TRBV9 and TRBJ2-1, with 11 bases that match TRBD2. V was pared by 3 bases and J by 7 bases, with 9 bases of the junction left unmatched. Germline V gene sequence: CDR1 SGDLS, CDR2 YYNGEE. The CDR3 extends over 16 amino acids. DNA for the CDR3: TGTGCCAGCAGCGAGATTAGCGGGGGGGCGAGGAATGAGCAGTTCTTC. Its translation: CASSEISGGARNEQFF.

The V gene is TRBV24-1, the J gene TRBJ1-4; 7 bases line up with TRBD1. The CDR3 loop spans 15 amino acids. Germline loops: CDR1 KGHDR, CDR2 SFDVKD. V lost 3 bases and J lost 8; bases outside the gene matches: 8. CDR3 coding DNA: TGTGCCACCAGTGATCCCGGGACAGAGCCCGAAAAACTGTTTTTT. Its protein product is CATSDPGTEPEKLFF.

The chain employs TRBV6-5 and TRBJ2-1, with 9 bases that match TRBD2. Germline V gene data show CDR1 as MNHEY and CDR2 as SVGAGI. J gave up 4 bases and V 6 bases, and 7 bases lay outside the gene matches. The CDR3 covers 15 residues. The CDR3 protein is CASRGGLASYNEQFF. The DNA of the CDR3 is TGTGCCAGCAGGGGTGGACTAGCGTCGTACAATGAGCAGTTCTTC.

The chain joins TRBV5-6 to TRBJ1-5; D possibly corresponds to TRBD1 (6 bases). CDR3 length equals 19 residues. The V end lost 4 bases, the J end lost 1 base, and 24 bases lay between the germline ends. Germline-derived CDR1 and CDR2 are SGHDT and YYEEEE. The chain's CDR3 is CASSLTTGTGFRSNQPQHF. The CDR3 DNA reads TGTGCCAGCAGCCTTACAACAGGGACGGGATTTAGGAGCAATCAGCCCCAGCATTTT. Using reference TRBV5-6 and TRBJ1-5 for the parts outside the CDR3, the full variable domain is DAGVTQSPTHLIKTRGQQVTLRCSPKSGHDTVSWYQQALGQGPQFIFQYYEEEERQRGNFPDRFSGHQFPNYSSELNVNALLLGDSALYLCASSLTTGTGFRSNQPQHFGDGTRLSIL.

J is TRBJ2-1 and V is TRBV13; D might be TRBD2 (5 bases). In germline, CDR1 is PRHDT, CDR2 FYEKMQ (reference sequence). V dropped 0 bases and J dropped 6 bases, with 9 bases sitting between them. This CDR3 region has 14 residues. The CDR3 here is CASSLGGGPNEQFF. The CDR3 nucleotides are TGTGCCAGCAGCTTAGGGGGCGGGCCCAATGAGCAGTTCTTC.

The chain has TRBV18 and TRBJ2-2; D is possibly TRBD1 (5 bases). CDR1 and CDR2 (germline): KGHSH, LQKENI. V was pared by 5 bases and J by 0 bases, with 10 bases between. The CDR3 has 15 amino acids. CDR3 DNA sequence: TGTGCCAGCTCAGAACTACAGGCGAACACCGGGGAGCTGTTTTTT. This sequence encodes CASSELQANTGELFF.

This clone came up a few times. Other DNA sequences in this specimen translate into the identical CDR3. The chain is built from TRBV9 and TRBJ1-2, with 8 bases matching TRBD1. The V segment lost 4 bases and the J segment 4 bases; nucleotides outside the gene matches: 9. CDR1 is SGDLS, CDR2 YYNGEE, per germline. The CDR3 is 15 residues long. CDR3 residues: CASSPSLTGGYGYTF. CDR3 coding DNA: TGTGCCAGCAGCCCCTCGCTCACAGGGGGCTATGGCTACACCTTC.

J is TRBJ2-1 and V is TRBV7-6; 7 positions match TRBD1. The CDR3 spans 15 residues. The ends lost 3 bases at V and 7 bases at J; junction bases unmatched: 9. The germline CDR1 and CDR2 sequences are SGHVS and FNYEAQ. CDR3 sequence: CASSFTGTASNEQFF. DNA of the CDR3: TGTGCCAGCAGCTTTACCGGGACAGCTTCGAATGAGCAGTTCTTC.

This chain links TRBV6-5 with TRBJ2-7; D uncertain. The CDR3 totals 14 residues. V was trimmed by 6 bases and J by 2 bases, leaving 14 bases between them. Per the germline V gene, CDR1 is MNHEY and CDR2 is SVGAGI. The CDR3 DNA sequence: TGTGCCAGCAGACGTTACGGTAACCCCTACGAGCAGTACTTC. This encodes CASRRYGNPYEQYF.

This clone was recorded only once. The V call is TRBV28, the J call TRBJ2-3; no clear D gene. This CDR3 has 12 amino acids. Trimming removed 4 bases at V and 4 bases at J, with 6 bases between. The V gene's germline CDR1 is MDHEN and CDR2 SYDVKM. DNA for the CDR3: TGTGCCAGCAGTTCCTCGTCAGATACGCAGTATTTT. This gives the protein CASSSSSDTQYF.

This chain connects TRBV6-5 to TRBJ1-3; D ambiguous. The germline gives CDR1 MNHEY, CDR2 SVGAGI. Deletions cut 3 bases from V and 0 bases from J, with 12 bases between. The CDR3 contains 16 residues. As DNA, the CDR3 is TGTGCCAGCAGTTATAGGCATCCTAGCTCTGGAAACACCATATATTTT. It is translated as CASSYRHPSSGNTIYF.

The chain couples TRBV30 to TRBJ1-1; D possibly corresponds to TRBD1 (5 bases). Germline assignment: CDR1 GTSNPN and CDR2 SVGIG (reference sequence). V was shortened by 3 bases and J by 5 bases, with 19 bases between the two germline ends. The CDR3 is 15 residues long. The CDR3 here is CAWSVGSSGETEAFF. DNA of the CDR3: TGTGCCTGGAGCGTAGGCTCCTCGGGGGAGACTGAAGCTTTCTTT. The complete variable domain, with remaining parts taken from reference TRBV30 and TRBJ1-1, reads SQTIHQWPATLVQPVGSPLSLECTVEGTSNPNLYWYRQAAGRGLQLLFYSVGIGQISSEVPQNLSASRPQDRQFILSSKKLLLSDSGFYLCAWSVGSSGETEAFFGQGTRLTVV.

The rearrangement uses TRBV7-8 and TRBJ1-4; D not certain. CDR1 and CDR2 (germline): SGHVS, FQNEAQ. The V gene lost 2 bases and the J gene lost 8 bases, with 15 bases spanning the gap. CDR3 length equals 15 residues. The CDR3 DNA reads TGTGCCAGCAGCTTATACGGTCCTACCTCCGAAAAACTGTTTTTT. Its translation: CASSLYGPTSEKLFF.

A single count supports this clone. This sequence joins TRBV5-1 and TRBJ1-1; D is perhaps TRBD1 (5 bases). Per the germline V gene, CDR1 is SGHRS and CDR2 is YFSETQ. V gave up 4 bases and J gave up 1 base, with 11 bases separating them. The CDR3 covers 14 residues. The CDR3 DNA reads as TGCGCCAGCAGCGTACACAGGACGAACACTGAAGCTTTCTTT. It yields the protein CASSVHRTNTEAFF.

The genes are TRBV19 and TRBJ1-1; D remains unclear. V was pared by 7 bases and J by 0 bases, with 6 bases between. In germline, CDR1 is LNHDA, CDR2 SQIVND (reference sequence). The CDR3 runs 12 residues. The CDR3 loop is CASKQMNTEAFF. CDR3 nucleotides: TGTGCCAGTAAACAGATGAACACTGAAGCTTTCTTT.

The chain employs TRBV19 and TRBJ1-5; D is undetermined. CDR1 is LNHDA and CDR2 is SQIVND in the germline V gene (reference sequence). Trimming stripped 4 bases from V and 12 bases from J, with 10 bases between. This CDR3 region has 11 residues. The CDR3 DNA is TGTGCCAGTAGTACCGGGGTAGTCCAGCATTTT. Translating it yields CASSTGVVQHF.

This clone was picked up a small number of times. The rearrangement uses TRBV18 and TRBJ2-1, with TRBD2 matching over 14 bases. Germline V gives CDR1 KGHSH, CDR2 LQKENI. CDR3 size: 13 residues. Trimming removed 6 bases from V and 14 bases from J; junction bases left unmatched: 6. The DNA of the CDR3 is TGTGCCAGCTCCGGACTAGCGGGGGGTTCGAAGTTCTTC. It codes for CASSGLAGGSKFF.

The table lists this clone with a count of one. This sequence joins TRBV7-2 and TRBJ1-1, with D perhaps TRBD1 (6 bases). There are 12 residues in the CDR3. The V and J ends lost 6 bases and 5 bases respectively, with 10 bases between them. The germline CDR1 and CDR2 sequences are SGHTA and FQGNSA. CDR3 sequence reads: CASRETGTEAFF. In DNA form, the CDR3 reads TGTGCCAGCAGAGAAACAGGGACTGAAGCTTTCTTT. Variable domain in full (rest from reference TRBV7-2 and TRBJ1-1): GAGVSQSPSNKVTEKGKDVELRCDPISGHTALYWYRQSLGQGLEFLIYFQGNSAPDKSGLPSDRFSAERTGGSVSTLTIQRTQQEDSAVYLCASRETGTEAFFGQGTRLTVV.

The sample holds a few counts of this clone. This CDR3 reads CATSDFKAATDTQYF. The CDR3 DNA follows: TGTGCCACCAGTGATTTTAAGGCGGCCACAGATACGCAGTATTTT. This chain uses TRBV24-1 with TRBJ2-3; D ambiguous. The CDR3 length is 15 residues. CDR1 is KGHDR, CDR2 SFDVKD, per germline. Trimming left V 1 base short and J 2 bases short, with 9 bases between.

The chain couples TRBV2 to TRBJ1-5; 7 bases are shared with TRBD1. The germline gives CDR1 SNHLY, CDR2 FYNNEI. Unmatched junction bases numbered 4, after V lost 3 bases and J lost 5 bases. The CDR3 spans 14 residues. The CDR3 sequence is CASSETGQDQPQHF. CDR3 coding DNA: TGTGCCAGCAGTGAGACAGGGCAAGATCAGCCCCAGCATTTT. The full variable domain, rest sourced from reference TRBV2 and TRBJ1-5, is EPEVTQTPSHQVTQMGQEVILRCVPISNHLYFYWYRQILGQKVEFLVSFYNNEISEKSEIFDDQFSVERPDGSNFTLKIRSTKLEDSAMYFCASSETGQDQPQHFGDGTRLSIL.

In DNA, the CDR3 is TGTGCCAGCAGTAAAATACAAAGCTCTGGGGCCAACGTCCTGACTTTC. Translation: CASSKIQSSGANVLTF. The genes are TRBV6-6 and TRBJ2-6; no definite D call. V lost 5 bases, J lost 0 bases, and 11 bases lay in between. The CDR3 extends over 16 amino acids. Germline V lookup: CDR1 MNHNY, CDR2 SVGAGI (reference sequence).

This chain joins TRBV10-3 and TRBJ2-2; 7 bases are shared with TRBD2. This CDR3 comprises 16 residues. Germline V gene data show CDR1 as ENHRY and CDR2 as SYGVKD. The V segment lost 6 bases and the J segment 1 base; nucleotides outside the gene matches: 8. The CDR3 reads CAIRRAGTLNTGELFF. CDR3 coding DNA: TGTGCCATCAGGCGAGCGGGAACCCTGAACACCGGGGAGCTGTTTTTT.

As DNA, the CDR3 is TGTGCCAGCAGTTCCGGGATTGCCTACGAGCAGTACTTC. Its translation is CASSSGIAYEQYF. This chain joins TRBV6-5 and TRBJ2-7; D perhaps matches TRBD2 (5 bases). The CDR3 has 13 residues. Trimming left V 4 bases short and J 2 bases short, with 9 bases between. In germline, CDR1 is MNHEY, CDR2 SVGAGI.